Each of the 9 T cell receptor beta chains below was sequenced from the same sample in a study of pediatric ulcerative colitis. Repertoires were generated with immunoSEQ multiplex PCR, while TCRdb's copy carries only in-frame clones and drops some. Of roughly 64,000 clones listed, 80% to 90% are singletons. The sequenced sample consisted of blood. Receptors were obtained from a boy aged 10-17 years with severe ulcerative colitis.

The chain recombines TRBV19 with TRBJ2-3; TRBD2 matches at 8 bases. The junction had 7 bases not matched to a gene; V was cut back by 3 bases and J by 5 bases. Germline-derived CDR1 and CDR2 are LNHDA and SQIVND (reference sequence). This CDR3 has 15 residues. The DNA of the CDR3 is TGTGCCAGTAGTATTGGATCAGCGGGAGTAGATACGCAGTATTTT. Its protein is CASSIGSAGVDTQYF. Full variable domain (outside the CDR3, taken from reference TRBV19 and TRBJ2-3): DGGITQSPKYLFRKEGQNVTLSCEQNLNHDAMYWYRQDPGQGLRLIYYSQIVNDFQKGDIAEGYSVSREKKESFPLTVTSAQKNPTAFYLCASSIGSAGVDTQYFGPGTRLTVL.

The chain has TRBV2 and TRBJ1-2, with D maybe TRBD1 (5 bases). Germline V gene sequence: CDR1 SNHLY, CDR2 FYNNEI. The CDR3 loop spans 11 amino acids. V dropped 10 bases and J dropped 8 bases, with 14 bases sitting between them. The CDR3 here is CANGPGVGYTF. For the CDR3, the DNA is TGTGCCAACGGACCGGGGGTCGGCTACACCTTC. The whole variable domain, filled in from reference TRBV2 and TRBJ1-2, reads EPEVTQTPSHQVTQMGQEVILRCVPISNHLYFYWYRQILGQKVEFLVSFYNNEISEKSEIFDDQFSVERPDGSNFTLKIRSTKLEDSAMYFCANGPGVGYTFGSGTRLTVV.

The chain links TRBV2 to TRBJ2-7; TRBD2 matches at 9 bases. Looked up from germline, CDR1 is SNHLY and CDR2 is FYNNEI. The CDR3 runs to 19 residues. The J segment lost 5 bases and the V segment lost 4 bases, leaving 21 bases of the junction unmatched. CDR3 in DNA: TGTGCCAGCAGTGTTACCAGGACAACTAGTATAGCGGGAGAAAACGAGCAGTACTTC. Amino acid sequence: CASSVTRTTSIAGENEQYF.

The chain combines TRBV5-1 with TRBJ1-1; D unclear. Trimming shortened V by 0 bases and J by 3 bases, and 6 bases separated the two germline ends. CDR3 length: 13 amino acids. CDR1 is SGHRS and CDR2 is YFSETQ in the germline V gene. CDR3: CASSLDVDTEAFF. As DNA, the CDR3 is TGCGCCAGCAGCTTGGATGTAGACACTGAAGCTTTCTTT.

The rearrangement uses TRBV6-5 and TRBJ2-2; 13 bases match TRBD2. The CDR3 is 15 amino acids. The ends lost 6 bases at V and 6 bases at J; junction bases unmatched: 4. CDR1 and CDR2 (germline): MNHEY, SVGAGI. The CDR3 nucleotides are TGTGCCAGCAGGGGACTAGCGGGGCTATCCGGGGAGCTGTTTTTT. Its translation is CASRGLAGLSGELFF.

The chain has TRBV10-2 and TRBJ2-1; 13 nucleotides agree with TRBD2. V lost 3 bases and J lost 0; bases outside the gene matches: 5. This CDR3 is built from 18 residues. Per germline, CDR1 WSHSY and CDR2 SAAADI. For the CDR3, the DNA is TGCGCCAGCAGTGAACTAGCGGGAGGGCCGAGCTCCTACAATGAGCAGTTCTTC. This sequence encodes CASSELAGGPSSYNEQFF.

Comment on this clone: This specimen includes other DNA sequences encoding the same CDR3. V usage is TRBV7-9 and J usage is TRBJ2-4; possible D gene TRBD2, 5 bases. The CDR3 contains 15 residues. Germline CDR1 SEHNR, CDR2 FQNEAQ (reference sequence). Trimming stripped 4 bases from V and 6 bases from J, with 16 bases between. For the CDR3, the DNA is TGTGCCAGCAGCTCCCGTTTAGGAGAGGGAAACATTCAGTACTTC. Translating it yields CASSSRLGEGNIQYF.

The chain uses TRBV29-1 and TRBJ2-2, with D possibly TRBD1 on 6 matching bases. The V and J ends lost 0 bases and 7 bases respectively, with 6 bases between them. Germline CDR1 is SQVTM and CDR2 is ANQGSEA. The CDR3 is 12 amino acids. CDR3 in amino acids: CSVEEDSGELFF. As DNA, the CDR3 is TGCAGCGTTGAAGAGGACAGCGGGGAGCTGTTTTTT.

The V gene is TRBV11-2, the J gene TRBJ1-1; 10 positions match TRBD1. This CDR3 spans 15 amino acids. CDR1 and CDR2 (germline): SGHAT, FQNNGV. Germline trimming cut 1 base from V and 7 bases from J; bases unmatched to any gene: 6. CDR3 sequence: CASSLGTGGLGEAFF. Here the CDR3 DNA reads TGTGCCAGCAGCTTAGGGACAGGGGGATTGGGTGAAGCTTTCTTT.